The source of this TCR beta chain is a study of T cells in Graves' hyperthyroidism and ophthalmopathy. TCR beta CDR3 regions were amplified from RNA transcripts. The HTBI primer set drove a first-round RT-PCR of the TCR CDR3. TCRdb re-derived calls from the multiplex PCR reads in MiXCR, one entry per CDR3 protein. This sample has about half a million distinct CDR3 sequences, with more than 20% found just once. A few counts support this clonotype. Trimming cost V 8 bases and J 3 bases; bases outside gene matches: 11. The CDR3 spans 15 residues. The chain has TRBV12-3 or TRBV12-4 and TRBJ2-3, with 7 bases aligning to TRBD2. The receptor comes from a man aged 18-30 years with Graves' hyperthyroidism. Specimen: blood. In DNA form, the CDR3 reads TGTGCCAGCCGACCGGGAGGACTTCTAACAGATACGCAGTATTTT. Protein: CASRPGGLLTDTQYF.